The next 28 T cell receptor beta chains were all read from a single sample in a study of blood T cells in healthy people across ages. For the second PCR, which ran for about 6 to 11 cycles, a sample-barcoded 5' primer and a J-beta primer mix were used. One entry per CDR3 protein, called by TCRdb with MiXCR from the 5' RACE reads. The top ten clones hold around 9.2% of a sample with roughly 800,000 distinct CDR3 sequences, 25% of them seen once. Separately, the same data were catalogued under a study of T cells of mothers and their children.

Input material: blood. These TCRs come from a boy between 5 and 17 years old in good health.

This clonotype came up a few times. An end of the junction does not agree with germline; a read error may underlie this. The chain carries TRBV7-7 and TRBJ2-1; the D gene is possibly TRBD2 (6 bases). CDR3 length: 16 residues. Germline loops: CDR1 SSHAT, CDR2 FNYEAQ (reference sequence). For the CDR3, the DNA is TGTGCTAGCAGCTTAGGGGTCGGGAGCTCCTACAATGAGCAGTTCTTC. This gives the protein CASSLGVGSSYNEQFF.

The chain combines TRBV5-1 with TRBJ2-5; 14 bases fit TRBD2. This CDR3 contains 17 residues. V gave up 4 bases and J gave up 5 bases; unmatched junction bases: 10. Germline CDR1 SGHRS, CDR2 YFSETQ. The CDR3 reads CASSAAPGLAGAETQYF. The DNA of the CDR3 is TGCGCCAGCAGCGCAGCTCCGGGACTAGCGGGAGCTGAGACCCAGTACTTC.

This chain links TRBV12-3 or TRBV12-4 with TRBJ2-7, with TRBD1 matching over 9 bases. The CDR3 covers 15 residues. V lost 5 bases, J lost 6 bases, and 11 bases stayed unmatched. The CDR3 loop is CASSLSGTGMLEQYF. Here the CDR3 DNA reads TGTGCCAGCAGTCTGTCCGGGACAGGGATGCTCGAGCAGTACTTC.

With respect to this clonotype: The conserved phenylalanine or tryptophan normally closing the CDR3 is absent here, so this likely arose from a read error. It is unclear where the CDR3 begins or ends on the DNA, so no DNA is shown, and the CDR3 is as TCRdb lists it. J is TRBJ2-7 and V is TRBV9; TRBD2, as called in the table, went unchecked against the DNA. The length of the CDR3 is 12 amino acids, counting both ends. Germline assignment: CDR1 SGDLS and CDR2 YYNGEE. The CDR3 protein is CASSGDGPPAQL.

This clonotype has more than one count but fewer than ten. The rearrangement links TRBV13 to TRBJ1-5; tentative D call: TRBD1 (6 bases). The germline CDR1 and CDR2 sequences are PRHDT and FYEKMQ (reference sequence). The V gene lost 5 bases and the J gene lost 4 bases, with 12 bases spanning the gap. The CDR3 sequence is 14 residues long. CDR3 protein: CASSQRTANQPQHF. The CDR3 DNA reads as TGTGCCAGCAGCCAAAGGACAGCTAATCAGCCCCAGCATTTT.

This chain uses TRBV11-2 with TRBJ2-1, with 10 bases fitting TRBD1. The J segment lost 4 bases and the V segment lost 4 bases, leaving 16 bases of the junction unmatched. The CDR3 spans 19 residues. CDR1 SGHAT and CDR2 FQNNGV come from the germline V gene. The CDR3 here is CASSSETGGAPSGYNEQFF. CDR3 DNA: TGTGCCAGCAGCTCGGAGACAGGGGGCGCGCCTAGTGGGTACAATGAGCAGTTCTTC.

This clonotype was counted between two and nine times. This sequence joins TRBV24-1 and TRBJ2-2; a possible D gene is TRBD1 (5 bases). Germline V gives CDR1 KGHDR, CDR2 SFDVKD. CDR3 length equals 18 residues. The germline V and J ends were trimmed by 3 bases and 6 bases, with 22 bases remaining between them. Here the CDR3 reads CATSDIQDSKGQAGELFF. CDR3 DNA: TGTGCCACCAGTGATATCCAAGACAGTAAGGGTCAGGCCGGGGAGCTGTTTTTT.

This clonotype was detected a few times. The chain carries TRBV7-9 and TRBJ2-5; D is tentatively TRBD1 or TRBD2 (7 bases each). CDR1 and CDR2 (germline): SEHNR, FQNEAQ (reference sequence). V was trimmed by 2 bases and J by 1 base, leaving 11 bases between them. The CDR3 is made up of 15 amino acids. The CDR3 DNA sequence: TGTGCCAGCAGCTTACAGGGGGGGGTCCAAGAGACCCAGTACTTC. Amino acids: CASSLQGGVQETQYF. Full variable domain (rest looked up from reference TRBV7-9 and TRBJ2-5): DTGVSQNPRHKITKRGQNVTFRCDPISEHNRLYWYRQTLGQGPEFLTYFQNEAQLEKSRLLSDRFSAERPKGSFSTLEIQRTEQGDSAMYLCASSLQGGVQETQYFGPGTRLLVL.

The gene calls are TRBV6-1 and TRBJ1-6; 9 bases are a match to TRBD1. Germline CDR1 and CDR2: MNHNS and SASEGT. The CDR3 runs to 15 residues. Trimming removed 1 base from V and 9 bases from J; junction bases left unmatched: 4. Here the CDR3 DNA reads TGTGCCAGCAGTGAAGGGGGACAGGGTTCTTCACCCCTCCACTTT. Its protein product is CASSEGGQGSSPLHF.

Many counts were recorded for this clonotype. The chain carries TRBV29-1 and TRBJ1-2, with 10 bases fitting TRBD1. CDR1 SQVTM and CDR2 ANQGSEA come from the germline V gene. This CDR3 spans 15 amino acids. Trimming cost V 5 bases and J 1 base; bases outside gene matches: 7. In DNA, the CDR3 is TGCAGCGTTTTCGGACAGGGGGATTATAACTATGGCTACACCTTC. Residues: CSVFGQGDYNYGYTF.

The rearrangement uses TRBV7-2 and TRBJ1-5, with D tentatively TRBD1 (5 bases). Germline assignment: CDR1 SGHTA and CDR2 FQGNSA. The V end lost 5 bases, the J end lost 4 bases, and 12 bases lay between the germline ends. The CDR3 has 14 amino acids. The CDR3 protein is CASSLYDSNQPQHF. The CDR3 bases are TGTGCCAGCAGCCTGTATGACAGTAATCAGCCCCAGCATTTT.

The V gene is TRBV20-1, the J gene TRBJ2-7; D call uncertain. The CDR3 consists of 14 residues. Per germline, CDR1 DFQATT and CDR2 SNEGSKA (reference sequence). V was clipped by 5 bases and J by 0 bases, with 14 bases between them. CDR3 amino acids: CSASPLGSSYEQYF. The CDR3 nucleotides are TGCAGTGCTTCACCCTTAGGCAGCTCCTACGAGCAGTACTTC.

There are a few counts of this clonotype. The chain uses TRBV4-2 and TRBJ2-7; TRBD1 agrees at 10 bases. The CDR3 spans 15 residues. Germline CDR1 LGHNA, CDR2 YNFKEQ. The V and J ends lost 3 bases and 3 bases, in that order; junction bases with no gene match: 5. This CDR3 reads CASSQGQGTVYEQYF. As DNA, the CDR3 is TGTGCCAGCAGCCAGGGACAGGGGACCGTCTACGAGCAGTACTTC.

Only a few counts were recorded for this clonotype. This rearrangement joins TRBV6-2 or TRBV6-3 to TRBJ2-5; TRBD2 matches 10 bases. The germline CDR1 and CDR2 sequences are MNHEY and SVGEGT. The CDR3 sequence is 20 residues long. V trimming: 6 bases; J trimming: 7 bases; junction bases outside the gene matches: 26. The CDR3 DNA is TGTGCCAGCAGCCGCCATTTGAAGGTTGAACTAGCGGGGACTCCACGGACCCAGTACTTC. Amino acids: CASSRHLKVELAGTPRTQYF.

This clonotype was seen more than once but under ten times. J is TRBJ2-1 and V is TRBV7-9; TRBD2 matches 13 bases. The end of the DNA aligns better with TRBJ2-7, so the J call may be wrong. CDR3 length: 15 amino acids. Germline V gene sequence: CDR1 SEHNR, CDR2 FQNEAQ (reference sequence). The CDR3 reads CASSLATSGRNEQYF. DNA of the CDR3: TGTGCCAGCAGCTTAGCGACTAGCGGGAGGAACGAGCAGTACTTC.

This clonotype has just a few counts. V and J are TRBV20-1 and TRBJ1-4, with D tentatively TRBD1 (5 bases). In germline, CDR1 is DFQATT, CDR2 SNEGSKA (reference sequence). CDR3 length: 13 amino acids. The V gene lost 1 base and the J gene lost 6 bases, with 9 bases spanning the gap. The DNA of the CDR3 is TGCAGTGCTAGAGCACCGGGGCATGAAAAACTGTTTTTT. It specifies CSARAPGHEKLFF.

Comments on this clonotype: A read error may account for a junction end that differs from germline. J is TRBJ2-3 and V is TRBV15, with D perhaps TRBD1 or TRBD2 (5 bases each). From germline, CDR1 is LNHNV and CDR2 YYDKDF (reference sequence). The CDR3 totals 17 residues. The DNA of the CDR3 is TGTGCCACCAGCAGAGTGTTTGGGGGACCCCACTCAGATACGCGGTATTTT. This encodes CATSRVFGGPHSDTRYF.

This sequence joins TRBV9 and TRBJ1-3, with 7 bases that match TRBD1. The CDR3 runs 15 residues. Trimming at V came to 0 bases and at J to 2 bases, leaving 2 bases not matched to a gene. The germline gives CDR1 SGDLS, CDR2 YYNGEE. This CDR3 reads CASSVEGGTGNTIYF. The CDR3 DNA follows: TGTGCCAGCAGCGTAGAAGGGGGCACTGGAAACACCATATATTTT.

J is TRBJ2-7 and V is TRBV28; TRBD1 matches 10 bases. The V segment lost 3 bases and the J segment 3 bases; nucleotides outside the gene matches: 5. The length of the CDR3 is 15 residues. Germline-derived CDR1 and CDR2 are MDHEN and SYDVKM. CDR3 DNA: TGTGCCAGCAGTTTTCACGGACAGGGGGTCTACGAGCAGTACTTC. Protein sequence: CASSFHGQGVYEQYF.

Worth noting for this clonotype: Germline is not matched at one junction end, which may reflect a read error. The chain is built from TRBV11-2 and TRBJ2-2, with TRBD1 matching over 9 bases. This CDR3 region has 15 residues. The germline gives CDR1 SGHAT, CDR2 FQNNGV. As DNA, the CDR3 is TGTGCCAGCAGCTTCCGGGACAGGGAAACCGGGGAGTTGTTTTTT. This encodes CASSFRDRETGELFF.

This clonotype was counted only a few times. This chain uses TRBV7-9 with TRBJ2-7; 7 bases are a match to TRBD1. This CDR3 spans 15 amino acids. Per germline, CDR1 SEHNR and CDR2 FQNEAQ (reference sequence). V was pared by 8 bases and J by 0 bases, with 10 bases of the junction left unmatched. Here the CDR3 DNA reads TGTGCCAGCGGCCCCCGGACAGGAAACTCCTACGAGCAGTACTTC. Its protein product is CASGPRTGNSYEQYF.

The chain has TRBV20-1 and TRBJ2-7, with 10 bases matching TRBD1. This CDR3 is 12 amino acids long. Germline-derived CDR1 and CDR2 are DFQATT and SNEGSKA (reference sequence). Trimming took 6 bases from V and 5 from J; bases not matched to a gene: 4. CDR3 in amino acids: CSASGQGNEQYF. CDR3 coding DNA: TGCAGTGCGTCGGGACAGGGGAACGAGCAGTACTTC.

This clonotype has only a few counts. V gene TRBV5-1 combines with J gene TRBJ2-5, with D maybe TRBD1 (5 bases). The CDR3 contains 15 residues. The germline CDR1 and CDR2 sequences are SGHRS and YFSETQ. V was shortened by 6 bases and J by 5 bases, with 20 bases between the two germline ends. The CDR3 sequence is CASTEDTDHRETQYF. CDR3 bases: TGCGCCAGCACCGAGGACACCGACCATCGGGAGACCCAGTACTTC.

The genes are TRBV10-3 and TRBJ2-5; TRBD2 matches 8 bases. Per germline, CDR1 ENHRY and CDR2 SYGVKD. J was trimmed by 6 bases and V by 2 bases; bases with no gene match: 11. This CDR3 is built from 16 residues. The CDR3 loop reads CAISEPGGVAGQTQYF. As DNA, the CDR3 is TGTGCCATCAGTGAGCCCGGAGGGGTAGCGGGACAGACCCAGTACTTC.

This clonotype was picked up a small number of times. The J gene is TRBJ2-5, the V gene TRBV28; D remains unclear. Trimming took 8 bases from V and 0 from J, leaving 13 bases between them. The CDR3 covers 14 residues. Germline V gene sequence: CDR1 MDHEN, CDR2 SYDVKM. In DNA, the CDR3 is TGTGCCAGCGCCCCCGAGATATACCAAGAGACCCAGTACTTC. This gives the protein CASAPEIYQETQYF.

In its sample, this clonotype was seen a few times. The rearrangement joins TRBV10-3 to TRBJ2-1; 7 bases map to TRBD1. The length of the CDR3 is 13 residues. The junction had 5 bases not matched to a gene; V was cut back by 4 bases and J by 8 bases. Germline CDR1 is ENHRY and CDR2 is SYGVKD. DNA for the CDR3: TGTGCCATCAGTGTTTCAGGGGGAGATGAGCAGTTCTTC. Its protein is CAISVSGGDEQFF.

This clonotype was observed a handful of times. The chain employs TRBV9 and TRBJ1-6; TRBD1 aligns across 8 bases. The V gene's germline CDR1 is SGDLS and CDR2 YYNGEE. Trimming removed 0 bases from V and 9 bases from J; junction bases left unmatched: 8. The CDR3 loop spans 16 amino acids. CDR3 DNA sequence: TGTGCCAGCAGCGTAGGGCCGGACAGGGCGGCTTCACCCCTCCACTTT. Encoded protein: CASSVGPDRAASPLHF.

The genes are TRBV29-1 and TRBJ1-1; maybe TRBD1 (6 bases). The CDR3 is made up of 13 amino acids. CDR1 is SQVTM and CDR2 is ANQGSEA in the germline V gene. V lost 3 bases and J 4 bases, leaving 12 bases between the germline ends. This chain's CDR3 is CSVDRPGATEAFF. The DNA of the CDR3 is TGCAGCGTTGACAGGCCGGGGGCCACTGAAGCTTTCTTT.